This T cell receptor (beta chain) was identified during a study of blood T cell repertoires in COVID-19. Across the whole study: Researchers got acute and convalescent COVID-19 samples from the United States, Italy and Spain.

V lost 0 bases, J lost 0 bases, and 10 bases lay in between. The CDR3 length is 16 residues. Germline V gene data show CDR1 as SGHRS and CDR2 as YFSETQ. In the study's own analysis: Estimation of nucleated cell counts relied on the amplification of reference gene primers. Sequencing used immunoSEQ multiplex PCR; TCRdb keeps in-frame clones, though not all of them. Clone size and the V and J calls come from that table; the DNA yielded D and trimming. The sample lists approximately 390,000 clones; around 87% were seen once. This clonotype was obtained from a woman between 55 and 75 years old with COVID-19, enrolled during active disease. The source material was peripheral blood. This chain links TRBV5-1 with TRBJ2-1; D gene uncertain. CDR3 nucleotides: TGCGCCAGCAGCTTGGGCGGCTTGAGCTCCTACAATGAGCAGTTCTTC. It codes for CASSLGGLSSYNEQFF.